Here is one TCR beta chain with its context. In the original processing: Estimated nucleated cell counts came from reference gene primer amplification. Generated by immunoSEQ multiplex PCR, the TCRdb table keeps only in-frame clones and is missing some. V and J calls and clone size are copied from that table; D and trimming were computed from the DNA. The table has 150,000 or so clones, over 70% seen once; the top ten hold about 6.5%. The entry originates in a study of blood T cell repertoires in COVID-19. Study-level background: The origin of the acute and convalescent COVID-19 samples was the United States, Italy and Spain. The analysed material was cDNA or gDNA that came from T cells, B-cell-depleted T cells, or PBMCs.

Sequencing was carried out using peripheral blood. The sequence came from a man at least 80 years old with acute or convalescent COVID-19.

The CDR3 DNA sequence: TGTGCCAGCAGCCCAGCCGGGACAGCAAATTCACCCCTCCACTTT. It translates to CASSPAGTANSPLHF. The rearrangement links TRBV7-3 to TRBJ1-6; 7 positions agree with TRBD1. The CDR3 loop spans 15 amino acids. From germline, CDR1 is SGHTA and CDR2 FQGTGA. With 5 bases clipped from V and 7 bases from J, the junction kept 8 bases outside the gene matches.